This passage covers 25 T cell receptor beta chains from one sample sequenced in a study of T-cell reconstitution after alpha-beta-depleted transplantation in children. Unique molecular identifiers were used in preparing the TCRbeta library. TCRdb recomputed calls from the PCR reads with MiXCR, one row per CDR3 protein. The sample has about 340,000 distinct CDR3 sequences, around 15% seen once. Material: PBMCs, mostly from graft donor cells, obtained 360 days after TCRalphabeta/CD19-depleted stem cell transplant. These receptors came from a male patient aged 2 to 9 who had a stem cell transplant for acute lymphoblastic leukemia, so the T cells may come from the graft donor.

The chain is built from TRBV12-3 or TRBV12-4 and TRBJ2-2; weak D call: TRBD1 (6 bases). V was cut by 6 bases and J by 2 bases, with 13 bases left in between. The CDR3 covers 15 residues. The CDR3 loop reads CASSPGQINTGELFF. The CDR3 nucleotides are TGTGCCAGCAGCCCAGGACAGATAAACACCGGGGAGCTGTTTTTT.

This clonotype has just a few counts. The V and J genes are TRBV28 and TRBJ1-5; D gene unclear. Trimming removed 2 bases from V and 7 bases from J, with 9 bases in between. In germline, CDR1 is MDHEN, CDR2 SYDVKM. CDR3 length equals 13 residues. The CDR3 region has the DNA TGTGCCAGCAGTTTAGAAGAGGTGCAGCCCCAGCATTTT. It encodes CASSLEEVQPQHF.

In this sample, this clonotype turned up a few times. The chain recombines TRBV7-2 with TRBJ2-2, with D possibly being TRBD2 (5 bases). The V end was cut by 4 bases, the J end by 6 bases, with 9 bases between. The V gene's germline CDR1 is SGHTA and CDR2 FQGNSA. The CDR3 is 13 residues long. The CDR3 nucleotides read TGTGCCAGCAGCTCCTGGGAGTCCGGGGAGCTGTTTTTT. This gives the protein CASSSWESGELFF.

The rearrangement links TRBV11-1 to TRBJ1-6; 8 nucleotides agree with TRBD1. The CDR3 covers 18 residues. With 4 bases clipped from V and 9 bases from J, the junction kept 17 bases outside the gene matches. Germline CDR1 and CDR2: SGHAT and FQDESV (reference sequence). The CDR3 here is CASSSIYRDRSGASPLHF. CDR3 sequence (DNA): TGTGCCAGCAGCTCAATTTACCGGGACAGGTCGGGAGCTTCACCCCTCCACTTT.

The J gene is TRBJ2-1, the V gene TRBV4-2; 8 positions agree with TRBD2. From germline, CDR1 is LGHNA and CDR2 YNFKEQ. Losses at the gene ends were 4 bases for V and 3 bases for J; bases not matched to a gene: 8. The CDR3 extends over 16 amino acids. This CDR3 is CASSPSRGGLYNEQFF. For the CDR3, the DNA is TGTGCCAGCAGCCCCTCACGGGGGGGGCTCTACAATGAGCAGTTCTTC.

The chain links TRBV7-3 to TRBJ2-1, with 15 bases matching TRBD2. With V trimmed by 4 bases and J by 8 bases, 3 bases remained unmatched. Per germline, CDR1 SGHTA and CDR2 FQGTGA. This CDR3 spans 15 amino acids. For the CDR3, the DNA is TGTGCCAGCAGCTCCGGACTAGCGGGAGGGGATGAGCAGTTCTTC. The encoded protein is CASSSGLAGGDEQFF.

The J gene is TRBJ2-2, the V gene TRBV5-1; D remains unclear. Germline V gene data show CDR1 as SGHRS and CDR2 as YFSETQ. V gave up 2 bases and J gave up 1 base, with 15 bases separating them. This CDR3 comprises 17 residues. The CDR3 region has the DNA TGCGCCAGCAGCTTCCTGGTTGGGTACAGGAACACCGGGGAGCTGTTTTTT. This sequence encodes CASSFLVGYRNTGELFF.

This chain joins TRBV7-8 and TRBJ1-1, with 7 nucleotides matching TRBD1. Germline V gene sequence: CDR1 SGHVS, CDR2 FQNEAQ. The CDR3 is 13 residues long. J was trimmed by 6 bases and V by 3 bases; bases with no gene match: 4. The CDR3 coding sequence is TGTGCCAGCAGCTTGGGAGGACAGGCTGAAGCTTTCTTT. Translated, it gives CASSLGGQAEAFF.

This clonotype was seen many times. This rearrangement joins TRBV12-3 or TRBV12-4 to TRBJ1-2, with 7 bases matching TRBD1. This CDR3 spans 13 amino acids. The V and J ends lost 5 bases and 7 bases, in that order; junction bases with no gene match: 7. The CDR3 region has the DNA TGTGCCAGCAGTCCCGGACAGGTTGGTGGCTACACCTTC. Translating gives CASSPGQVGGYTF.

In its sample, this clonotype was seen a few times. This sequence joins TRBV2 and TRBJ2-2, with 11 positions matching TRBD1. The germline V gene encodes CDR1 SNHLY and CDR2 FYNNEI. The CDR3 covers 19 residues. V trimming: 10 bases; J trimming: 4 bases; junction bases outside the gene matches: 20. The CDR3 reads CAIRRTGGERLSATGELFF. The CDR3 DNA reads as TGTGCCATCAGGCGGACAGGGGGCGAAAGGCTTTCCGCCACCGGGGAGCTGTTTTTT. The full variable domain, rest sourced from reference TRBV2 and TRBJ2-2, is EPEVTQTPSHQVTQMGQEVILRCVPISNHLYFYWYRQILGQKVEFLVSFYNNEISEKSEIFDDQFSVERPDGSNFTLKIRSTKLEDSAMYFCAIRRTGGERLSATGELFFGEGSRLTVL.

The table lists this clonotype with many counts. This chain links TRBV6-1 with TRBJ2-5, with TRBD2 matching over 10 bases. From germline, CDR1 is MNHNS and CDR2 SASEGT. V was clipped by 5 bases and J by 4 bases; unmatched bases: 4. This CDR3 contains 14 residues. The CDR3 bases are TGTGCCAGCAGTCCGGGACTAGCGCCAGAGACCCAGTACTTC. This sequence encodes CASSPGLAPETQYF.

This chain links TRBV4-3 with TRBJ1-2; D unclear. The V gene lost 1 base and the J gene lost 8 bases, with 14 bases spanning the gap. The germline V gene encodes CDR1 LGHNA and CDR2 YSLEER. The CDR3 totals 14 residues. CDR3 sequence (DNA): TGCGCCAGCAGCCAAGTTTGGGGAGGCCGGGGCTACACCTTC. Amino acids: CASSQVWGGRGYTF.

The V and J genes are TRBV6-5 and TRBJ1-1, with a weak D call TRBD1 (6 bases). Germline loops: CDR1 MNHEY, CDR2 SVGAGI. The CDR3 runs 14 residues. Deletions cut 0 bases from V and 4 bases from J, with 9 bases between. The CDR3 nucleotides read TGTGCCAGCAGTTACTCAGCAGGGGCCACTGAAGCTTTCTTT. It encodes CASSYSAGATEAFF.

This clonotype came up many times. The chain combines TRBV7-9 with TRBJ2-1; D is unclear. This CDR3 region has 15 residues. Germline V gene sequence: CDR1 SEHNR, CDR2 FQNEAQ (reference sequence). Between the trimmed V and J ends, which lost 3 bases and 2 bases, there was a span of 11 bases. The CDR3 loop is CASSFPWTTYNEQFF. CDR3 in DNA: TGTGCCAGCAGCTTTCCCTGGACGACCTACAATGAGCAGTTCTTC.

This chain joins TRBV4-2 and TRBJ2-1; D possibly uses TRBD1 or TRBD2 (5 bases each). V lost 1 base and J 7 bases, leaving 11 bases between the germline ends. The CDR3 sequence is 14 residues long. Germline-derived CDR1 and CDR2 are LGHNA and YNFKEQ. As DNA, the CDR3 is TGTGCCAGCAGCCAAGGAGTGGGACCAAATGAGCAGTTCTTC. It yields the protein CASSQGVGPNEQFF.

This chain uses TRBV5-5 with TRBJ2-2; D possibly corresponds to TRBD2 (6 bases). This CDR3 is 14 amino acids long. V was pared by 7 bases and J by 0 bases, with 10 bases between. Germline V gene sequence: CDR1 SGHKS, CDR2 YYEKEE (reference sequence). This chain's CDR3 is CASGRTSNTGELFF. In DNA form, the CDR3 reads TGTGCCAGCGGGAGGACCTCGAACACCGGGGAGCTGTTTTTT.

The chain combines TRBV28 with TRBJ2-7; TRBD1 matches at 8 bases. Losses at the gene ends were 2 bases for V and 4 bases for J; bases not matched to a gene: 16. Per germline, CDR1 MDHEN and CDR2 SYDVKM. The CDR3 runs to 18 residues. The chain's CDR3 is CASSLGSGRGQVPYEQYF. CDR3 bases: TGTGCCAGCAGTTTAGGCTCTGGTCGGGGACAGGTGCCTTACGAGCAGTACTTC.

This clonotype was recorded a few times. The V gene is TRBV28, the J gene TRBJ2-3, with 13 positions matching TRBD2. The CDR3 has 14 residues. Germline lookup yields CDR1 MDHEN and CDR2 SYDVKM. The trim removed 8 bases at V and 4 bases at J, leaving 3 bases unmatched. The CDR3 region has the DNA TGTGCCAGCTGGACTAGCGGGAGATCAGATACGCAGTATTTT. Its protein product is CASWTSGRSDTQYF.

This clonotype was counted only a few times. In DNA, the CDR3 is TGTGCCATCAGTGAGTCGCAGGGTATCAGGTGGCCAAATGAGCAGTTCTTC. Translated: CAISESQGIRWPNEQFF. This chain connects TRBV10-3 to TRBJ2-1, with TRBD1 as a possible D gene (5 bases). CDR3 length: 17 amino acids. The germline V gene has CDR1 ENHRY and CDR2 SYGVKD. V was shortened by 0 bases and J by 7 bases, with 19 bases between the two germline ends.

This clonotype was counted a single time. V usage is TRBV2 and J usage is TRBJ2-5; TRBD2 might be the D (6 bases). V lost 0 bases, J lost 5 bases, and 13 bases lay in between. This CDR3 comprises 15 residues. Germline CDR1 and CDR2: SNHLY and FYNNEI. The CDR3 spells CASSEAGARGETQYF. The CDR3 DNA sequence: TGTGCCAGCAGTGAAGCAGGGGCGCGGGGCGAGACCCAGTACTTC.

CDR3 in amino acids: CASSQVEGGGTEAFF. The CDR3 DNA follows: TGCGCCAGCAGCCAAGTGGAGGGAGGAGGCACTGAAGCTTTCTTT. The chain carries TRBV4-1 and TRBJ1-1; no firm D call. Looked up from germline, CDR1 is MGHRA and CDR2 is YSYEKL. The length of the CDR3 is 15 residues. The V end was cut by 1 base, the J end by 4 bases, with 13 bases between.

In its sample, this clonotype was seen a few times. The chain combines TRBV10-3 with TRBJ2-3, with D uncertain. This CDR3 region has 15 residues. Germline lookup yields CDR1 ENHRY and CDR2 SYGVKD. V was pared by 4 bases and J by 3 bases, with 14 bases between. CDR3 in amino acids: CAISARSQVTDTQYF. As DNA, the CDR3 is TGTGCCATCAGTGCGAGGAGTCAAGTAACAGATACGCAGTATTTT.

This clonotype has a count of ten or more. The chain combines TRBV12-3 or TRBV12-4 with TRBJ2-3; 12 nucleotides line up with TRBD2. V was pared by 3 bases and J by 5 bases, with 6 bases of the junction left unmatched. The CDR3 covers 16 residues. This CDR3 reads CASSFRLAGVEDTQYF. The CDR3 DNA reads as TGTGCCAGCAGTTTCCGACTAGCGGGAGTAGAAGATACGCAGTATTTT.

This clonotype appeared many times. The genes are TRBV7-9 and TRBJ2-7, with D hard to call. V was clipped by 4 bases and J by 5 bases, with 18 bases between them. This CDR3 has 15 amino acids. Germline V lookup: CDR1 SEHNR, CDR2 FQNEAQ (reference sequence). The CDR3 DNA sequence: TGTGCCAGCAGCTCGCTGGGGAAATCTACCCACGAGCAGTACTTC. It specifies CASSSLGKSTHEQYF.

This clonotype occurred a few times. J is TRBJ2-1 and V is TRBV12-3 or TRBV12-4, with D possibly matching TRBD2 (5 bases). Trimming removed 5 bases at V and 3 bases at J, with 8 bases between. This CDR3 is built from 13 residues. CDR3 nucleotide sequence: TGTGCCAGCAGTCATACTAGCTACAATGAGCAGTTCTTC. Translation: CASSHTSYNEQFF.